A single sample is the source of the 10 T cell receptor beta chains below, sequenced in a study of blood T cells in healthy people across ages. Alongside a J-beta primer mix, a sample-barcoded 5' primer served in a second PCR lasting about 7 to 12 cycles. MiXCR, applied by TCRdb to the 5' RACE reads, yields one record per CDR3 protein. Of about 700,000 distinct CDR3 sequences listed, approximately 30% were seen once; the top ten hold approximately 15%. Sequencing was done on a sample of blood. These receptors were collected from an elderly woman in good health.

Remarks on this clonotype: This may be a read error: a much more frequent sequence differs by one nucleotide. This chain links TRBV12-3 or TRBV12-4 with TRBJ2-3; D call uncertain. CDR3 length: 14 residues. V gave up 1 base and J gave up 4 bases, with 9 bases separating them. As DNA, the CDR3 is TGTGCCAGCAGTTTAGTAGGGCCCGCAGATACGCAGTATTTT. It translates to CASSLVGPADTQYF.

The chain recombines TRBV13 with TRBJ2-1; no definite D call. This CDR3 spans 13 amino acids. V dropped 0 bases and J dropped 9 bases, with 9 bases sitting between them. Per the germline V gene, CDR1 is PRHDT and CDR2 is FYEKMQ (reference sequence). The CDR3 sequence: CASSLGTVGEQFF. DNA of the CDR3: TGTGCCAGCAGCTTAGGCACGGTTGGTGAGCAGTTCTTC.

Here the CDR3 reads CASSQGEIAGGWRTQYF. The CDR3 DNA follows: TGTGCCAGCAGCCAAGGAGAGATAGCGGGGGGGTGGAGGACGCAGTATTTT. The rearrangement joins TRBV3-1 to TRBJ2-3; TRBD2 matches 11 bases. Germline V gives CDR1 LGHDT, CDR2 YNNKEL (reference sequence). V lost 1 base to trimming and J lost 9 bases; unmatched junction nucleotides: 12. This CDR3 has 17 residues.

This clonotype was counted between two and nine times. The V call is TRBV29-1, the J call TRBJ2-7; 7 nucleotides align to TRBD1. This CDR3 spans 14 amino acids. Germline CDR1 is SQVTM and CDR2 is ANQGSEA. V dropped 5 bases and J dropped 4; count of bases not matched to a gene: 11. CDR3 loop: CSVIGDSTRYEQYF. The DNA for the CDR3 is TGCAGCGTTATAGGGGACAGCACCAGGTACGAGCAGTACTTC.

This clonotype was seen once. A read error is possible here, since a much larger clone lies one base away. V gene TRBV12-3 or TRBV12-4 combines with J gene TRBJ2-3; D is ambiguous. The CDR3 sequence is 11 residues long. The CDR3 loop reads CACRRSDTQYF. CDR3 DNA sequence: TGTGCCTGCAGGCGTTCAGATACGCAGTATTTT.

The chain couples TRBV7-2 to TRBJ1-2, with no clear D. Germline assignment: CDR1 SGHTA and CDR2 FQGNSA. The CDR3 is made up of 11 amino acids. The V gene lost 8 bases and the J gene lost 4 bases, with 8 bases spanning the gap. This CDR3 reads CASAVAYGYTF. The CDR3 bases are TGTGCCAGCGCGGTTGCCTATGGCTACACCTTC.

This chain links TRBV27 with TRBJ2-1; D uncertain. The germline CDR1 and CDR2 sequences are MNHEY and SMNVEV (reference sequence). The CDR3 covers 14 residues. V shed 7 bases and J shed 4 bases, with 14 bases lying between them. DNA of the CDR3: TGTGCCAGCACCTCCCGTTCAGGTTACAATGAGCAGTTCTTC. Amino acid sequence: CASTSRSGYNEQFF.

This clonotype was recorded a few times. V and J are TRBV7-8 and TRBJ1-4; D call uncertain. CDR3 length: 15 residues. CDR1 and CDR2 from the germline V gene are SGHVS and FQNEAQ. Trimming took 3 bases from V and 3 from J, leaving 11 bases between them. The CDR3: CASSFTWNPNEKLFF. The DNA of the CDR3 is TGTGCCAGCAGCTTTACATGGAACCCTAATGAAAAACTGTTTTTT.

This chain joins TRBV5-1 and TRBJ2-5, with TRBD1 matching over 8 bases. The J call is in doubt because the DNA end fits TRBJ2-7 better. The CDR3 length is 14 residues. Looked up from germline, CDR1 is SGHRS and CDR2 is YFSETQ. Here the CDR3 DNA reads TGCGCCAGCAGCGACGGGACAGGCCTCGGCGAGCAGTACTTC. This codes for CASSDGTGLGEQYF.

This clonotype was detected ten times or more. The chain recombines TRBV20-1 with TRBJ2-7, with 8 bases identical to TRBD1. Trimming cost V 0 bases and J 0 bases; bases outside gene matches: 4. Germline CDR1 and CDR2: DFQATT and SNEGSKA (reference sequence). The CDR3 consists of 15 residues. The CDR3 spells CSARDQGAYSYEQYF. The CDR3 DNA is TGCAGTGCTAGAGATCAGGGGGCCTACTCCTACGAGCAGTACTTC.